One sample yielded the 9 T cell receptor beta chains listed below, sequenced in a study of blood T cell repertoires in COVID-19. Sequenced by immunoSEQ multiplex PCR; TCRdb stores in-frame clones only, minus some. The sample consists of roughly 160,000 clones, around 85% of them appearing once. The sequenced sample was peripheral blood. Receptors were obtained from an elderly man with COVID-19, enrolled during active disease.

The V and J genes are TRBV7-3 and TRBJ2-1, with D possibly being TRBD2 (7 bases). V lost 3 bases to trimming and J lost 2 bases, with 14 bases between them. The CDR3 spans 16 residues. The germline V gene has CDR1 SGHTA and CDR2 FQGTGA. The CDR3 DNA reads TGTGCCAGCAGCTTCCTGGGGCGGGGGCCCTACAATGAGCAGTTCTTC. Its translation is CASSFLGRGPYNEQFF.

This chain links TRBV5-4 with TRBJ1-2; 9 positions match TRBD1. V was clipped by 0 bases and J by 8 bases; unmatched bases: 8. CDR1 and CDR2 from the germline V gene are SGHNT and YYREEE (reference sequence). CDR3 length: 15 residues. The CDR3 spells CASSLDATGGEGYTF. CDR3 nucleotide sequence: TGTGCCAGCAGCTTGGATGCGACAGGGGGGGAAGGCTACACCTTC.

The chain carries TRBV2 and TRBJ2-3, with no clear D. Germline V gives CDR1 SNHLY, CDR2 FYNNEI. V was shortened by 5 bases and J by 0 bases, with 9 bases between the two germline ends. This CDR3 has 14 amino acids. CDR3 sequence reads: CASSSVSSTDTQYF. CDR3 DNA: TGTGCCAGCAGTTCAGTCTCTAGCACAGATACGCAGTATTTT.

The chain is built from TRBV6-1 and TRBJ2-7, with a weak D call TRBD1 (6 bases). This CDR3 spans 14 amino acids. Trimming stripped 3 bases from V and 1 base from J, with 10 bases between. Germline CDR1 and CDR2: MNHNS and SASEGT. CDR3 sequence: CASSERTESYEQYF. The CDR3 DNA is TGTGCCAGCAGTGAGCGGACAGAGTCCTACGAGCAGTACTTC.

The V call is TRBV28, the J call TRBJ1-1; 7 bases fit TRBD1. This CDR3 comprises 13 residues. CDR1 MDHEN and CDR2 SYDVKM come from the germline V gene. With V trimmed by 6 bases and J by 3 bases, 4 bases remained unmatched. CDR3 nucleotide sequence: TGTGCCAGCAGACGAGGGGGCTACACTGAAGCTTTCTTT. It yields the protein CASRRGGYTEAFF.

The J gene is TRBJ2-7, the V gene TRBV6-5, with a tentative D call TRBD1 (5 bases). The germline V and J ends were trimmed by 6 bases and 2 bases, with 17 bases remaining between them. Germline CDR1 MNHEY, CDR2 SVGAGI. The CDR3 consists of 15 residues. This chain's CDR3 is CASSRPAGPTYEQYF. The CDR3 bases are TGTGCCAGCAGCCGCCCAGCAGGGCCTACCTACGAGCAGTACTTC.

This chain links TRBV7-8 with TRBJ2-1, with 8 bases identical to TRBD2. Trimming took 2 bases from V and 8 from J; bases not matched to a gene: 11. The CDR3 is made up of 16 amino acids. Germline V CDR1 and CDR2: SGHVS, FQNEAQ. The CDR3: CASSLWGTRGGYEQFF. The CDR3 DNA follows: TGTGCCAGCAGCTTATGGGGGACTCGCGGGGGGTATGAGCAGTTCTTC.

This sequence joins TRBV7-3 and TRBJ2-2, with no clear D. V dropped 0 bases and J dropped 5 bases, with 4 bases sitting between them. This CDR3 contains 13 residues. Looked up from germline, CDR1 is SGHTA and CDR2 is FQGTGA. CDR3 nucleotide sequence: TGTGCCAGCAGCTTAACTGCGACCGGGGAGCTGTTTTTT. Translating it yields CASSLTATGELFF.

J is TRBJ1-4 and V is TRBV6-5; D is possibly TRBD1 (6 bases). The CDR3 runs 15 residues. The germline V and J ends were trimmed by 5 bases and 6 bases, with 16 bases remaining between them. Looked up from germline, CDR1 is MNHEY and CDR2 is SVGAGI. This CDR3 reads CASSPRRGGDEKLFF. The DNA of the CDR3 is TGTGCCAGCAGTCCACGCAGGGGCGGAGATGAAAAACTGTTTTTT.